This passage covers 3 T cell receptor beta chains from one sample sequenced in a study of response to subunit inactivated influenza vaccine. TCRdb analysed the RT-PCR reads with MiXCR anew, one entry per CDR3 protein. Of some 500,000 distinct CDR3 sequences in the sample, 25% were seen once. Sequenced material: CD4+ T cells sorted from PBMCs, taken roughly 5 days after vaccination. The receptors come from a man aged 50-59 years who received an inactivated influenza vaccine.

There are a few counts of this clonotype. CDR3 residues: CSARPHNTGELFF. CDR3 nucleotide sequence: TGCAGTGCTAGGCCCCACAACACCGGGGAGCTGTTTTTT. The rearrangement uses TRBV20-1 and TRBJ2-2; the D is unclear. The CDR3 totals 13 residues. V was pared by 3 bases and J by 2 bases, with 7 bases between. The germline V gene has CDR1 DFQATT and CDR2 SNEGSKA (reference sequence).

This chain uses TRBV6-1 with TRBJ2-2; 10 nucleotides align to TRBD1. The V gene end was trimmed by 6 bases and the J gene end by 5 bases; junction bases not matched to a gene: 9. Germline V lookup: CDR1 MNHNS, CDR2 SASEGT. CDR3 size: 16 residues. For the CDR3, the DNA is TGTGCCAGCAGGGTTCCGGGACAGGGGCGAACCGGGGAGCTGTTTTTT. Translated, it gives CASRVPGQGRTGELFF.

The V call is TRBV9, the J call TRBJ2-3; 10 bases are a match to TRBD2. The CDR3 runs 17 residues. The germline gives CDR1 SGDLS, CDR2 YYNGEE. The J segment lost 3 bases and the V segment lost 0 bases, leaving 7 bases of the junction unmatched. In DNA, the CDR3 is TGTGCCAGCAGCGTAGGTACAGCGGGAGGGCCTACAGATACGCAGTATTTT. This translates into CASSVGTAGGPTDTQYF.